The 17 T cell receptor beta chains reported below all come from one sample, sequenced in a study of glioma-infiltrating T cells after dendritic cell vaccination. Sequencing was performed with immunoSEQ multiplex PCR; in TCRdb, only in-frame clones are kept and a portion is missing. Of under 100,000 clones in the sample, roughly 84% are singletons; the top ten hold around 2.9%. Sequenced material: blood, taken before dendritic cell vaccination. The receptors come from a human donor with glioblastoma.

V is TRBV2 and J is TRBJ2-7; 7 bases match TRBD1. CDR1 is SNHLY, CDR2 FYNNEI, per germline. This CDR3 has 13 residues. Trimming took 6 bases from V and 3 from J; bases not matched to a gene: 5. The CDR3 coding sequence is TGTGCCAGCAGGAGGGACAGAGACTACGAGCAGTACTTC. Protein sequence: CASRRDRDYEQYF.

This chain links TRBV29-1 with TRBJ1-1; 7 bases are shared with TRBD1. The CDR3 extends over 12 amino acids. The ends lost 4 bases at V and 10 bases at J; junction bases unmatched: 9. The germline V gene has CDR1 SQVTM and CDR2 ANQGSEA. The CDR3 protein is CSVGQGTGGAFF. The DNA of the CDR3 is TGCAGCGTTGGACAGGGAACCGGGGGAGCTTTCTTT.

V gene TRBV10-1 combines with J gene TRBJ2-3, with D possibly TRBD1 on 6 matching bases. There are 14 residues in the CDR3. The germline gives CDR1 WNHNN, CDR2 SYGVQD (reference sequence). V was shortened by 5 bases and J by 1 base, with 10 bases between the two germline ends. This CDR3 is CASSTGYGTDTQYF. The CDR3 DNA sequence: TGCGCCAGCAGTACAGGGTACGGCACAGATACGCAGTATTTT.

CDR3 in amino acids: CASSLAAGQGTGYGYTF. In nucleotides, the CDR3 is TGTGCCAGCAGCTTAGCGGCGGGACAGGGGACAGGCTATGGCTACACCTTC. V is TRBV7-9 and J is TRBJ1-2, with 10 nucleotides matching TRBD1. Trimming at V came to 0 bases and at J to 4 bases, leaving 8 bases not matched to a gene. The CDR3 sequence is 17 residues long. The germline CDR1 and CDR2 sequences are SEHNR and FQNEAQ (reference sequence). The variable domain in full, completed from reference TRBV7-9 and TRBJ1-2, reads DTGVSQNPRHKITKRGQNVTFRCDPISEHNRLYWYRQTLGQGPEFLTYFQNEAQLEKSRLLSDRFSAERPKGSFSTLEIQRTEQGDSAMYLCASSLAAGQGTGYGYTFGSGTRLTVV.

The chain is built from TRBV5-1 and TRBJ1-4; the D gene is possibly TRBD1 (5 bases). Trimming left V 6 bases short and J 8 bases short, with 14 bases between. This CDR3 has 13 residues. Looked up from germline, CDR1 is SGHRS and CDR2 is YFSETQ. The CDR3 sequence is CASNKGVGEKLFF. Here the CDR3 DNA reads TGCGCCAGCAATAAAGGGGTGGGGGAAAAACTGTTTTTT.

Points on this clone: The sample has other DNA sequences that encode this CDR3 too. Here the CDR3 DNA reads TGTGCCAGCTCACCCCGAGAGACCCAGTACTTC. Residues: CASSPRETQYF. The chain joins TRBV18 to TRBJ2-5; D unclear. Trimming shortened V by 3 bases and J by 4 bases, and 3 bases separated the two germline ends. Germline CDR1 reads KGHSH; CDR2 reads LQKENI. The CDR3 length is 11 residues.

For this clone: One end of the junction varies from germline; a read error may be responsible. Other DNA sequences in this specimen translate into the identical CDR3. This chain connects TRBV7-2 to TRBJ2-1, with 11 nucleotides matching TRBD2. Germline lookup yields CDR1 SGHTA and CDR2 FQGNSA. CDR3 length: 15 residues. The CDR3 nucleotides are TGTGCTAGCAGCTTAGTAGCGGGAGGGTACAATGAGCAGTTCTTC. Translated: CASSLVAGGYNEQFF.

The chain links TRBV10-3 to TRBJ1-1; TRBD1 agrees at 10 bases. Trimming removed 6 bases from V and 3 bases from J; junction bases left unmatched: 10. CDR3 size: 16 residues. Germline-derived CDR1 and CDR2 are ENHRY and SYGVKD. CDR3 DNA sequence: TGTGCCATCAGCCATCGGACAGGGGGGGTGGACACTGAAGCTTTCTTT. It is translated as CAISHRTGGVDTEAFF.

The V call is TRBV6-6, the J call TRBJ2-1; 9 nucleotides line up with TRBD2. The V and J ends lost 7 bases and 9 bases, in that order; junction bases with no gene match: 13. The germline V gene has CDR1 MNHNY and CDR2 SVGAGI (reference sequence). The CDR3 is 15 residues long. For the CDR3, the DNA is TGTGCCAGCACCCCCCTAGCGGGAATCCACCCTGAGCAGTTCTTC. This sequence encodes CASTPLAGIHPEQFF.

The chain employs TRBV2 and TRBJ2-7; 9 bases align to TRBD1. Germline CDR1 SNHLY, CDR2 FYNNEI. Trimming cost V 8 bases and J 7 bases; bases outside gene matches: 6. This CDR3 spans 12 amino acids. DNA of the CDR3: TGTGCCAGCGGGGGACAGGGTTGGGAGCAGTACTTC. As protein: CASGGQGWEQYF.

V gene TRBV11-3 combines with J gene TRBJ2-5; D call uncertain. Germline V gene lookup returns CDR1 SGHNT and CDR2 YENEEA. This CDR3 comprises 13 residues. The V end was cut by 4 bases, the J end by 2 bases, with 8 bases between. The CDR3 sequence: CASSSIQQETQYF. The CDR3 bases are TGTGCCAGCAGCTCAATCCAGCAAGAGACCCAGTACTTC.

This clone was recorded once. V gene TRBV5-1 combines with J gene TRBJ1-1; D not resolved. V was shortened by 2 bases and J by 8 bases, with 13 bases between the two germline ends. The CDR3 is 13 amino acids. The V gene's germline CDR1 is SGHRS and CDR2 YFSETQ. The CDR3 coding sequence is TGCGCCAGCAGCTTCGGGGTCGGGGAAGAAGCTTTCTTT. As protein: CASSFGVGEEAFF.

J is TRBJ2-3 and V is TRBV6-5; D is ambiguous. Germline V CDR1 and CDR2: MNHEY, SVGAGI. Trimming took 3 bases from V and 2 from J, leaving 12 bases between them. The CDR3 is 15 residues long. This CDR3 is CASSYRLGTTDTQYF. As DNA, the CDR3 is TGTGCCAGCAGTTATCGCCTAGGTACCACAGATACGCAGTATTTT.

The chain has TRBV6-1 and TRBJ2-7; 10 nucleotides line up with TRBD2. Germline CDR1 is MNHNS and CDR2 is SASEGT. J lost 4 bases, V lost 8 bases, and 8 bases had no gene match. The CDR3 spans 14 residues. The DNA for the CDR3 is TGTGCCAGCTTCAGCGGGGGGGCCCGGTACGAGCAGTACTTC. This sequence encodes CASFSGGARYEQYF.

The chain has TRBV4-2 and TRBJ2-5; 7 bases map to TRBD2. The CDR3 consists of 14 residues. The V gene's germline CDR1 is LGHNA and CDR2 YNFKEQ. V was pared by 1 base and J by 3 bases, with 2 bases of the junction left unmatched. DNA for the CDR3: TGTGCCAGCAGCCAAGGCGGGAGCGAAGAGACCCAGTACTTC. Its protein product is CASSQGGSEETQYF.

This clone was seen only once. The J gene is TRBJ1-1, the V gene TRBV5-1, with TRBD1 matching 7 bases. From germline, CDR1 is SGHRS and CDR2 YFSETQ. The trim removed 4 bases at V and 1 base at J, leaving 7 bases unmatched. The length of the CDR3 is 15 residues. The CDR3 bases are TGCGCCAGCAGCCAACGACAGGGAACGAACACTGAAGCTTTCTTT. Protein: CASSQRQGTNTEAFF. Combining the CDR3 with reference TRBV5-1 and TRBJ1-1 gives the whole variable domain KAGVTQTPRYLIKTRGQQVTLSCSPISGHRSVSWYQQTPGQGLQFLFEYFSETQRNKGNFPGRFSGRQFSNSRSEMNVSTLELGDSALYLCASSQRQGTNTEAFFGQGTRLTVV.

The rearrangement uses TRBV6-1 and TRBJ2-1; 8 bases are shared with TRBD2. The CDR3 is 14 residues long. Germline V CDR1 and CDR2: MNHNS, SASEGT. With 3 bases clipped from V and 8 bases from J, the junction kept 6 bases outside the gene matches. The chain's CDR3 is CASSDGTSSHEQFF. The CDR3 DNA reads as TGTGCCAGCAGTGATGGGACTAGTTCACATGAGCAGTTCTTC.